These T cell receptor beta chains were read from a single sample in a study of blood T cell repertoires in COVID-19. Here immunoSEQ multiplex PCR was the method, and the copy in TCRdb shows in-frame clones only, minus some. Seen here are about 150,000 clones, around 79% observed once, and the top ten hold roughly 1.8%. Sequenced: peripheral blood. The receptors come from an older man with acute or convalescent COVID-19. Both conserved end residues are part of each CDR3. A D gene is named only where the DNA matches it firmly. Size values are once, few and many counts, or a class for expanded clones, and some rows have none.

cdr3_nt cdr3_aa clone_size j_call d_call v_call
TGTGCCAGCAGCTGGGACAGTCTTACCTTCACCGGGGAGCTGTTTTTT CASSWDSLTFTGELFF - TRBJ2-2 TRBD1 TRBV5-6
TGTGCCAGCAGCACGGCAGGGGGAAACACCATATATTTT CASSTAGGNTIYF - TRBJ1-3 - TRBV3-1/TRBV3-2
TGTGCCAGCAGTAGGAACGGGGGGCAAGAGACCCAGTACTTC CASSRNGGQETQYF - TRBJ2-5 TRBD2 TRBV6-5
TGTGCCAGCAGTTTAAGGGGCACTTCGGGCTATAGCTACACCTTC CASSLRGTSGYSYTF - TRBJ1-2 - TRBV28
TGTGCCAGCAGCCAAAGGAGGGCTCAAGAGACCCAGTACTTC CASSQRRAQETQYF - TRBJ2-5 - TRBV7-2
TGTGCCAGCAGCTTAGTTCGGGACAGTTACGAGCAGTACTTC CASSLVRDSYEQYF - TRBJ2-7 TRBD1 TRBV7-8
TGTGCCAGCAGCCCCACTCTTCAGGTTACAGATACGCAGTATTTT CASSPTLQVTDTQYF - TRBJ2-3 - TRBV9
TGTGCCAGCAGCCAAGCCCGGACTAGCGGGGGGAGCATTGCAGATACGCAGTATTTT CASSQARTSGGSIADTQYF - TRBJ2-3 TRBD2 TRBV4-2
TGTGCCAGTAGTAACCGGGACAGGGAAATTTATGGCTACACCTTC CASSNRDREIYGYTF - TRBJ1-2 TRBD1 TRBV19
TGTGCCAGCAGCCGACAAGCTCAGCCCCAGCATTTT CASSRQAQPQHF - TRBJ1-5 - TRBV6-5
TGTGCCACCAGTGACGCAGGGTATTTGGGTGGCTACACCTTC CATSDAGYLGGYTF once TRBJ1-2 - TRBV24-1
TGTGCCAGCAGCGTAGGCGGAAGCTCCTACGAGCAGTACTTC CASSVGGSSYEQYF - TRBJ2-7 - TRBV9
TGTGCCTGGAGTGTGAGTAGCGCTGAGACCCAGTACTTC CAWSVSSAETQYF - TRBJ2-5 - TRBV30
TGTGCCAGCAGTGAAGGGGAGGGCTTCGGAAACACCATATATTTT CASSEGEGFGNTIYF - TRBJ1-3 - TRBV6-1
TGTGCCAGCAGTTCAGGGGGCGCTGACTATGGCTACACCTTC CASSSGGADYGYTF many TRBJ1-2 TRBD1 TRBV28
TGTGCCATCAGTGAGCCCATGTCCGGGTCTGGGGCCAACGTCCTGACTTTC CAISEPMSGSGANVLTF - TRBJ2-6 - TRBV10-3
TGCGCCAGCAGCTTGGGCCCTAGCGGGGGGGGAAATGAGCAGTTCTTC CASSLGPSGGGNEQFF - TRBJ2-1 TRBD2 TRBV5-1
TGTGCCAGCTCACTATCCGGTGGGGCCAAAGGGGAGCAGTTCTTC CASSLSGGAKGEQFF - TRBJ2-1 - TRBV18
TGTGCCAGCAGCTTCAGAACAGATACGCAGTATTTT CASSFRTDTQYF - TRBJ2-3 - TRBV11-3
TGTGCCATCAGTACCGACAGGACGAACACTGAAGCTTTCTTT CAISTDRTNTEAFF - TRBJ1-1 - TRBV10-3
TGCGCCAGCAGCTCCCCCGACAGGGGAGGCACTGAAGCTTTCTTT CASSSPDRGGTEAFF - TRBJ1-1 TRBD1 TRBV5-1
TGTGCCAGCAGCATACGACTCGGCCGGGAGACCCAGTACTTC CASSIRLGRETQYF - TRBJ2-5 - TRBV5-4
TGTGCCGGGGACAGGGGGCTGAACACTGAAGCTTTCTTT CAGDRGLNTEAFF - TRBJ1-1 TRBD1 TRBV30
TGTGCCAGCAGCTTGGCTGGGGCCAGGGCCCAGTACTTC CASSLAGARAQYF - TRBJ2-5 - TRBV5-8
TGTGCCAGCAGCCTAGCTCGGGGGGGCCGGGGCGAGCAGTACTTC CASSLARGGRGEQYF - TRBJ2-7 TRBD2 TRBV7-2
TGTGCCAGTAGTACTAGCGGGGGTAGTACAGATACGCAGTATTTT CASSTSGGSTDTQYF - TRBJ2-3 TRBD2 TRBV19
TGTGCCTGGAGACAGACAGGGGATGGCTACACCTTC CAWRQTGDGYTF - TRBJ1-2 TRBD1 TRBV30
TGTGCCAGCAGTAGTGCCTCCGGGACAGGGTACACAGATACGCAGTATTTT CASSSASGTGYTDTQYF - TRBJ2-3 TRBD1 TRBV7-2
TGCGCCAGCAGCGTGTTTGGCGTGGGACTTCCTCTGAACATTCAGTACTTC CASSVFGVGLPLNIQYF - TRBJ2-4 - TRBV5-1
TGTGCCAGTAGTCAAAACCTAGCGGCCTCGTCCGAGCAGTACTTC CASSQNLAASSEQYF - TRBJ2-7 TRBD2 TRBV19
TGTGCCAGCAGCCTAATACAGGGGGCGACGCAGCCCCAGCATTTT CASSLIQGATQPQHF - TRBJ1-5 TRBD1 TRBV6-5
TGTGCCAGTAGGTATGGGACAGATAATTCACCCCTCCACTTT CASRYGTDNSPLHF - TRBJ1-6 TRBD1 TRBV19
TGTGCCAGCAGCACCACCCGGACAGGGCGTGAAAAACTGTTTTTT CASSTTRTGREKLFF - TRBJ1-4 TRBD1 TRBV7-9
TGCGCCAGCAGCTTCAGGGGGTTTGGTTCCATTCAGTACTTC CASSFRGFGSIQYF once TRBJ2-4 TRBD1 TRBV5-1
TGTGCCATCAGTGGGGGGCAGGGCCATGAAAAACTGTTTTTT CAISGGQGHEKLFF - TRBJ1-4 - TRBV10-3
TGTGCCATCAGGGGGACAGGGTACAATGAGCAGTTCTTC CAIRGTGYNEQFF once TRBJ2-1 TRBD1 TRBV10-3
TGTGCCAGCAGCGCCCCAAGACTAGCGGGGCCTGCAGATACGCAGTATTTT CASSAPRLAGPADTQYF few TRBJ2-3 TRBD2 TRBV5-6
TGTGCCAGCAGTGTGACTAGCGGGGAGGACGAGCAGTACTTC CASSVTSGEDEQYF - TRBJ2-7 TRBD2 TRBV2
TGTGCCAGCAGCCAAACCACTAGCTCGGGTAGGGAGACCCAGTACTTC CASSQTTSSGRETQYF - TRBJ2-5 - TRBV7-6
TGCAGCGTGGACAGCGGGACGTACCAAGAGACCCAGTACTTC CSVDSGTYQETQYF - TRBJ2-5 - TRBV29-1
TGTGCCAGCAGCAAAGGGACTAGCGGGGCATACAATGAGCAGTTCTTC CASSKGTSGAYNEQFF - TRBJ2-1 - TRBV21-1
TGTGCCTGGAGACAGAGCTCTGGAAACACCATATATTTT CAWRQSSGNTIYF - TRBJ1-3 - TRBV30